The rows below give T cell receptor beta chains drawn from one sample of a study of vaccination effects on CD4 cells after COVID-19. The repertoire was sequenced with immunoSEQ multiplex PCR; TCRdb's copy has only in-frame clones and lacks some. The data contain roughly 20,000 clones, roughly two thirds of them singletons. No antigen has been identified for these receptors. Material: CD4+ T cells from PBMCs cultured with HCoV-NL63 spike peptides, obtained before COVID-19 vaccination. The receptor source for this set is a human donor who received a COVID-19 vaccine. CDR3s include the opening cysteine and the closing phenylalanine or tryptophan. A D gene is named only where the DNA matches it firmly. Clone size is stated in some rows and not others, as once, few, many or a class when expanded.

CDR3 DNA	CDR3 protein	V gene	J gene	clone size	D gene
TGTGCCAGCAGCCAAGTACCAGGCCGGAGGTTCTTC	CASSQVPGRRFF	TRBV3-1/TRBV3-2	TRBJ2-1	-	-
TGTGCCAGCAGCGGCGGGACAGGGCCTTACGTCCTGACTTTC	CASSGGTGPYVLTF	TRBV9	TRBJ2-6	-	TRBD1
TGTGCCACCAGCAGGAGACTACTAAATGAGCAGTTCTTC	CATSRRLLNEQFF	TRBV15	TRBJ2-1	-	-
TGTGCCAGCAGCTTAGTCCCAACAGCCCACAACACTGAAGCTTTCTTT	CASSLVPTAHNTEAFF	TRBV11-3	TRBJ1-1	-	-
TGTGCCACCAGTGATCAGGCTAGCGGACTCTACAATGAGCAGTTCTTC	CATSDQASGLYNEQFF	TRBV24-1	TRBJ2-1	-	TRBD2
TGTGCCAGCAGCTTGCTTGCAACTAATGAAAAACTGTTTTTT	CASSLLATNEKLFF	TRBV5-5	TRBJ1-4	-	-
TGTGCCAGCAGCTTAGAGGGGGTAAGAGGTGTTACGCAGTATTTT	CASSLEGVRGVTQYF	TRBV7-9	TRBJ2-3	-	-
TGTGCCAGCAGCTCAGTTCCAAGGGGGTATCACTATGGCTACACCTTC	CASSSVPRGYHYGYTF	TRBV11-2	TRBJ1-2	-	-
TGTGCCAGCAGTTTTCAGGGAGGTTATGGCTACACCTTC	CASSFQGGYGYTF	TRBV27	TRBJ1-2	-	-
TGTGCCAGCAGTTCTGGACAGCTTAATGAAAAACTGTTTTTT	CASSSGQLNEKLFF	TRBV6-5	TRBJ1-4	-	-
TGCAGCGTTAGTTTGGGACAGGGAAATGGCTACACCTTC	CSVSLGQGNGYTF	TRBV29-1	TRBJ1-2	once	TRBD1
TGTGCCGCGGGGGGGTTGAACACTGAAGCTTTCTTT	CAAGGLNTEAFF	TRBV30	TRBJ1-1	-	-
TGTGCCAGCAGCCAGGGTTCGGACTCACCCCTCCACTTT	CASSQGSDSPLHF	TRBV4-2	TRBJ1-6	-	-
TGCAGTGCCTCCCGAGGATACGAGCAGTACTTC	CSASRGYEQYF	TRBV20-1	TRBJ2-7	-	-
TGTGCCAGCAGCTTAGCGCCTAGCGGATCCGAGCAGTACTTC	CASSLAPSGSEQYF	TRBV7-2	TRBJ2-7	-	TRBD2
TGTGCCAGCAGCCAGAAATCCGGGACTAGCGGGAGGGCCTTGAACGAGCAGTACTTC	CASSQKSGTSGRALNEQYF	TRBV4-2	TRBJ2-7	-	TRBD2
TGTGCCAGCAGCTTAGATCGAGGGGAAAAACTGTTTTTT	CASSLDRGEKLFF	TRBV7-2	TRBJ1-4	few	-
TGTGCCAGCAGCCCAGGGGGGAGCTCCTACGAGCAGTACTTC	CASSPGGSSYEQYF	TRBV13	TRBJ2-7	-	-
TGTGCCAGCTCACCTCTCGACAGGTCGAGCTCCTACGAGCAGTACTTC	CASSPLDRSSSYEQYF	TRBV18	TRBJ2-7	-	-
TGTGCCAGCCCGAGGGGTCGGGGCACTGAAGCTTTCTTT	CASPRGRGTEAFF	TRBV19	TRBJ1-1	-	-
TGTGCCAGCAATCGGGGGAACACCGGGGAGCTGTTTTTT	CASNRGNTGELFF	TRBV9	TRBJ2-2	few	-
TGTGCCAGCTCACCGCTTGGATATCATAACACTGAAGCTTTCTTT	CASSPLGYHNTEAFF	TRBV5-8	TRBJ1-1	-	-
TGTGCCAGCAGTGAAATTTTCGGCGGGGCCCTCCACTTT	CASSEIFGGALHF	TRBV6-4	TRBJ1-6	-	-
TGTGCCTGGAGGAGAGGGGTTCTTTCGAGTTCTAGCACAGATACGCAGTATTTT	CAWRRGVLSSSSTDTQYF	TRBV30	TRBJ2-3	-	-
TGCGCCAGCAGCCTGACAGGGCCCGGGGAGCTGTTTTTT	CASSLTGPGELFF	TRBV5-1	TRBJ2-2	few	TRBD1
TGTGCCAGCAGCTACCTAAAACGGAGGGGCCACACTGAAGCTTTCTTT	CASSYLKRRGHTEAFF	TRBV6-5	TRBJ1-1	few	-
TGTGCCAGCAGCCGACCGGGACGCCGGGGCGAGGAGCTGTTTTTT	CASSRPGRRGEELFF	TRBV11-2	TRBJ2-2	-	-
TGTGCCAGCAGAGGGACTAGCGGGGGACCGTATACGCAGTATTTT	CASRGTSGGPYTQYF	TRBV27	TRBJ2-3	-	TRBD2
TGTGCCAGCAGCTTAGCGCGGGGGGCTAGCACAGATACGCAGTATTTT	CASSLARGASTDTQYF	TRBV7-2	TRBJ2-3	-	TRBD2
TGTGCCATCAGTGAGTCAGACTTGAGGTCCTCTGGAAACACCATATATTTT	CAISESDLRSSGNTIYF	TRBV10-3	TRBJ1-3	-	-
TGTGCCAGCAGCTTGGTATCGGGGGGCAACATTCAGTACTTC	CASSLVSGGNIQYF	TRBV5-6	TRBJ2-4	-	-
TGTGCCAGCAGTTTGAGTTGGGGGCCTGAAGCTTTCTTT	CASSLSWGPEAFF	TRBV28	TRBJ1-1	-	-
TGCGCCAGCAGCCAAGAAGGCAGGACCACCGGGGAGCTGTTTTTT	CASSQEGRTTGELFF	TRBV4-1	TRBJ2-2	-	-
TGCGCCAGCAGCCAAGGGGGGAGCTCTGGAAACACCATATATTTT	CASSQGGSSGNTIYF	TRBV4-3	TRBJ1-3	few	-